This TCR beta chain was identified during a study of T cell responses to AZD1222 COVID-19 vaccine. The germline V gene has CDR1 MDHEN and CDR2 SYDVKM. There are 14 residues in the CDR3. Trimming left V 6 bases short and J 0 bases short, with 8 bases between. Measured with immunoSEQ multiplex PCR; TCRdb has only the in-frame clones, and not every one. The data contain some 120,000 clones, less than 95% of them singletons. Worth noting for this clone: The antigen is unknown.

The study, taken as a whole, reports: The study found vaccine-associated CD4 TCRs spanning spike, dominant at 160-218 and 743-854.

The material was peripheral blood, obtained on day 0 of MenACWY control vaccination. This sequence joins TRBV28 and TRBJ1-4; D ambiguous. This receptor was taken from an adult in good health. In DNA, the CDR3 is TGTGCCAGCAGCCCCTTTGCAACTAATGAAAAACTGTTTTTT. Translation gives CASSPFATNEKLFF.